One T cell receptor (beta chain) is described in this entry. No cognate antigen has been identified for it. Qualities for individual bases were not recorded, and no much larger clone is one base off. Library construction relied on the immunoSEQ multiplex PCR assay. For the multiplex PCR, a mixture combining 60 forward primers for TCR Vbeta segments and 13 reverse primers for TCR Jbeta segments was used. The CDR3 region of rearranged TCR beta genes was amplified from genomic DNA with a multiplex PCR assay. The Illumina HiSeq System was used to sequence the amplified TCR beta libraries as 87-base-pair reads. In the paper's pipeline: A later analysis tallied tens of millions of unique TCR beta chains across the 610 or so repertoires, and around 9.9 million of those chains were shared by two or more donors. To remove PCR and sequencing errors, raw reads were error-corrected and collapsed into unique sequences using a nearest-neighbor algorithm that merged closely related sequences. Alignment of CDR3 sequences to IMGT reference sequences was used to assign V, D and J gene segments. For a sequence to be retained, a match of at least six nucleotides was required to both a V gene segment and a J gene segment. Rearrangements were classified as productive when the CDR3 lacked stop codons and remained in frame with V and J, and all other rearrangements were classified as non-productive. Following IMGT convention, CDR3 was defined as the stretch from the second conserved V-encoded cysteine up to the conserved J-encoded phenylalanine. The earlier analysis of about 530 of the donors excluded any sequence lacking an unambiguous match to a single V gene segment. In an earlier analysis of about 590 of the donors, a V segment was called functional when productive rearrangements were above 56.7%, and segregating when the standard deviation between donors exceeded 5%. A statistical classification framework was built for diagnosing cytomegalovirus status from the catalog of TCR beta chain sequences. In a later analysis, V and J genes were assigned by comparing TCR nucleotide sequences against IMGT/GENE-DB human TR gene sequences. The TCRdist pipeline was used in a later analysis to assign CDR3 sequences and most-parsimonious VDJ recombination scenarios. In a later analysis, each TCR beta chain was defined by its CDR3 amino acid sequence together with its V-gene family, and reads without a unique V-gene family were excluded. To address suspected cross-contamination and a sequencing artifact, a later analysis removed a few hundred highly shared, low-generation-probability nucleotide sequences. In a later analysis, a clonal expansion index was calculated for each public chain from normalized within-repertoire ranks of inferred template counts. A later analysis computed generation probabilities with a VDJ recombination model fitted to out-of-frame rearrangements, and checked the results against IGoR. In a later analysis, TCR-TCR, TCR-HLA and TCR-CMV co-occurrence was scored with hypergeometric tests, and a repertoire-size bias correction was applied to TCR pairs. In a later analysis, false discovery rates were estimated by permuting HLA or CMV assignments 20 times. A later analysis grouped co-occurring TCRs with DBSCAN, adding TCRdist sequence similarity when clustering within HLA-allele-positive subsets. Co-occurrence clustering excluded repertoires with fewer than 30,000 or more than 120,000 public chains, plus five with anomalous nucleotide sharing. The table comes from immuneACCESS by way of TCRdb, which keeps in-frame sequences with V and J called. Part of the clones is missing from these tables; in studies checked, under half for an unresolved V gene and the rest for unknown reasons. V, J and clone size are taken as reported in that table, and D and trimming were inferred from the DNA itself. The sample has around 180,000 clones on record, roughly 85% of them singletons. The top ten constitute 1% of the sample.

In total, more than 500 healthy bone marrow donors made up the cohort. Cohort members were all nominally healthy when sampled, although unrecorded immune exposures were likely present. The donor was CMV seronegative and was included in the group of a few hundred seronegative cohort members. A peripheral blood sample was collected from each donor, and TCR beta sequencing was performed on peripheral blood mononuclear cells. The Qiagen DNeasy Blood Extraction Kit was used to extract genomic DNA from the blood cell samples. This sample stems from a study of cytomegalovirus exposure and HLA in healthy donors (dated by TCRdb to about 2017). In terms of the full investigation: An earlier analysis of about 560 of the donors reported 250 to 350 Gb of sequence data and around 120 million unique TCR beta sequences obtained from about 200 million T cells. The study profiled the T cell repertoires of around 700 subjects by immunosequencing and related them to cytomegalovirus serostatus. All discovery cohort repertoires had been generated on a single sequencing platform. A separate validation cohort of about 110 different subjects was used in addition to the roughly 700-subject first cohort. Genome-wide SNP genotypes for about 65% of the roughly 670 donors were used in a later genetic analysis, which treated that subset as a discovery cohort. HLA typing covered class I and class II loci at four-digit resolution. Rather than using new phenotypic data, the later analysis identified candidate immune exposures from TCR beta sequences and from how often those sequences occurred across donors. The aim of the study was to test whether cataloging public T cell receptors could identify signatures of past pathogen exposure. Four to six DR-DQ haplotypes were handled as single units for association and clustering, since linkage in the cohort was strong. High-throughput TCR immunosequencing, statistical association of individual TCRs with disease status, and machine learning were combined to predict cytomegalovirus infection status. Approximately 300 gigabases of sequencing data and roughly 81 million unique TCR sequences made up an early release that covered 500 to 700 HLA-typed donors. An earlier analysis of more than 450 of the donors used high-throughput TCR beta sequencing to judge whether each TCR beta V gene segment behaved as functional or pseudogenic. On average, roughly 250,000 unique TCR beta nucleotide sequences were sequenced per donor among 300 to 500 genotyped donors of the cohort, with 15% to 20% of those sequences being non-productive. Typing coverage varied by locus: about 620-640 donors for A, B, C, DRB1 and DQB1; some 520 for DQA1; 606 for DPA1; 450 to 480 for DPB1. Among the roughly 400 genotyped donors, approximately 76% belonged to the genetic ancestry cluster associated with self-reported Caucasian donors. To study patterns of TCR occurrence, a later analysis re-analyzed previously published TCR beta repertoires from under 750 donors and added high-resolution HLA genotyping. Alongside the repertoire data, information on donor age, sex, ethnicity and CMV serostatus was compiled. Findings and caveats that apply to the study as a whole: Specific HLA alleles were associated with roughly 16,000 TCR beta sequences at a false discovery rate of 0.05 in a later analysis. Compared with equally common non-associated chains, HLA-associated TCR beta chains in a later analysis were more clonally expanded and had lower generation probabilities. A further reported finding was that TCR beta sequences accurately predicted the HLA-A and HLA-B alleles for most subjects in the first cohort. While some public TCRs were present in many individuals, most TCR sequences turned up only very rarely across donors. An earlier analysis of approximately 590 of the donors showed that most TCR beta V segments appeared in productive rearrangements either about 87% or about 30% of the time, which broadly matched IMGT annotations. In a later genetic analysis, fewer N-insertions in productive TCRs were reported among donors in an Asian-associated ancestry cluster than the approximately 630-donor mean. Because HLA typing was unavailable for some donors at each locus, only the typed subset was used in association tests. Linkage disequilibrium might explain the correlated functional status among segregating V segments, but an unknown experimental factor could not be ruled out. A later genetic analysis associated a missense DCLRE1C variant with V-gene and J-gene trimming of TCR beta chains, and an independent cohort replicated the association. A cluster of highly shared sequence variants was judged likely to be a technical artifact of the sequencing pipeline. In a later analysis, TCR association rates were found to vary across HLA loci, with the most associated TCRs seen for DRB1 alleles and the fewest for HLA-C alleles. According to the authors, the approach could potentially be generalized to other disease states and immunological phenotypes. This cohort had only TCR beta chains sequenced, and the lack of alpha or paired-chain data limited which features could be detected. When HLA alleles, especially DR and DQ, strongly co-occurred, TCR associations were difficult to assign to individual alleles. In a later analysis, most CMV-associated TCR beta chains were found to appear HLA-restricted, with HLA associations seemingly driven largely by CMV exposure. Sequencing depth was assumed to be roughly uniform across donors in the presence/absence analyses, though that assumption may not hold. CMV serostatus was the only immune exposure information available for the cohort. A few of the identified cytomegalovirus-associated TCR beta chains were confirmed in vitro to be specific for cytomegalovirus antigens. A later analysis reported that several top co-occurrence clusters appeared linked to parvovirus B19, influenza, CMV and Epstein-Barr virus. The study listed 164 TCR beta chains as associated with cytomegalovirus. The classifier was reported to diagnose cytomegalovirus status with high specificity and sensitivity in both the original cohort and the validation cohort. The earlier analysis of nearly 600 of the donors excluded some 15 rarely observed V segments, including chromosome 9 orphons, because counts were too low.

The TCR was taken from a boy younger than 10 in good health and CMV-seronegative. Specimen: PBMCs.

The sequence in DNA is TGTGCCTGGAGTGTAGTGACAGGGGGTAATGAAAAACTGTTTTTT. Its amino acids are CAWSVVTGGNEKLFF. Recombination linked TRBV30 to TRBJ1-4; 9 bases in the middle match TRBD1. As encoded in the germline V gene (reference sequence), CDR1 is GTSNPN while CDR2 is SVGIG. The CDR3, from cysteine to phenylalanine, totals 15 residues. Only the CDR3 part of the read is kept: 45 bases, read in frame from the first base. Trimming accounts for 0 bases at V and 4 bases at J, while the number of junction bases matched to no gene is 3.